Presented here are 14 T cell receptor beta chains from one specimen sequenced in a study of control samples from healthy donors and cancer patients (dated by TCRdb to the early 2020s). The library was produced with the immunoSEQ multiplex PCR assay. The table was pulled from immuneACCESS by TCRdb, which kept in-frame rearrangements only. Such tables lose some clones; where checked, under half of the loss comes from unresolved V genes, and the rest has no known cause. In all, the sample holds fewer than 85,000 clones, and roughly 91% of those were seen once. Around 16% of the sample goes to the ten largest clones. The sample comprised blood. The receptor set was obtained from a man aged 25-40 years in good health.

The rearrangement uses TRBV6-4 and TRBJ2-3, with TRBD2 matching over 13 bases. Germline V CDR1 and CDR2: MRHNA, SNTAGT. V shed 6 bases and J 4 bases; nucleotides not matched to a gene: 4. This CDR3 region has 15 residues. In nucleotides, the CDR3 is TGTGCCAGCAGGAGACTAGCGGGAGGTCCAGATACGCAGTATTTT. Translating gives CASRRLAGGPDTQYF.

This clone was seen once. The J gene is TRBJ2-7, the V gene TRBV19, with D possibly being TRBD1 (6 bases). The length of the CDR3 is 14 residues. Germline CDR1 reads LNHDA; CDR2 reads SQIVND (reference sequence). V gave up 3 bases and J gave up 5 bases, with 14 bases separating them. CDR3 protein: CASSIGNRAHEQYF. For the CDR3, the DNA is TGTGCCAGTAGTATTGGGAACAGGGCCCACGAGCAGTACTTC.

The chain recombines TRBV27 with TRBJ1-1, with a tentative D call TRBD1 (5 bases). CDR1 MNHEY and CDR2 SMNVEV come from the germline V gene (reference sequence). The germline V and J ends were trimmed by 4 bases and 4 bases, with 19 bases remaining between them. This CDR3 spans 16 amino acids. The CDR3, as DNA: TGTGCCAGCAGTTCCCGTACAGGACTTTTGGTCACTGAAGCTTTCTTT. This translates into CASSSRTGLLVTEAFF.

V usage is TRBV19 and J usage is TRBJ2-5, with a tentative D call TRBD1 (6 bases). V lost 5 bases, J lost 2 bases, and 12 bases lay in between. Germline V gives CDR1 LNHDA, CDR2 SQIVND (reference sequence). CDR3 length: 14 amino acids. Here the CDR3 DNA reads TGTGCCAGTAGTTCCTGGACAGAGCAAGAGACCCAGTACTTC. Translating gives CASSSWTEQETQYF.

This chain uses TRBV29-1 with TRBJ1-1; D is undetermined. Trimming took 0 bases from V and 2 from J, leaving 10 bases between them. Germline loops: CDR1 SQVTM, CDR2 ANQGSEA. This CDR3 is built from 14 residues. The CDR3 spells CSVEERGFNTEAFF. CDR3 DNA: TGCAGCGTTGAAGAGAGAGGTTTTAACACTGAAGCTTTCTTT.

The rearrangement joins TRBV9 to TRBJ1-2; D not resolved. Per germline, CDR1 SGDLS and CDR2 YYNGEE. This CDR3 is 15 amino acids long. The V and J ends lost 6 bases and 1 base respectively, with 16 bases between them. CDR3 region: CASTPSGIHNYGYTF. The DNA for the CDR3 is TGTGCCAGCACCCCTTCAGGAATCCATAACTATGGCTACACCTTC.

This chain uses TRBV4-2 with TRBJ1-2, with TRBD1 identical over 7 bases. The CDR3 has 18 residues. Germline lookup yields CDR1 LGHNA and CDR2 YNFKEQ. V lost 0 bases to trimming and J lost 2 bases; unmatched junction nucleotides: 12. As DNA, the CDR3 is TGTGCCAGCAGCCAAGATCCCTCGATGGACAGGAGAAACTATGGCTACACCTTC. It codes for CASSQDPSMDRRNYGYTF.

The chain joins TRBV27 to TRBJ2-3; no reliable D call. The CDR3 length is 15 residues. Germline CDR1 is MNHEY and CDR2 is SMNVEV (reference sequence). Trimming took 2 bases from V and 0 from J, leaving 9 bases between them. The CDR3 loop is CASSLEVASTDTQYF. CDR3 in DNA: TGTGCCAGCAGTTTAGAGGTCGCTAGCACAGATACGCAGTATTTT.

The rearrangement joins TRBV15 to TRBJ2-1; 7 positions match TRBD1. This CDR3 comprises 18 residues. Germline-derived CDR1 and CDR2 are LNHNV and YYDKDF (reference sequence). Unmatched junction bases numbered 17, after V lost 5 bases and J lost 4 bases. CDR3 residues: CATSPSLRQGRVYNEQFF. The DNA for the CDR3 is TGTGCCACCAGCCCCAGTTTAAGACAGGGAAGGGTATACAATGAGCAGTTCTTC.

This clone was observed a single time. V usage is TRBV7-9 and J usage is TRBJ1-1; D remains unclear. V was trimmed by 1 base and J by 7 bases, leaving 13 bases between them. The germline CDR1 and CDR2 sequences are SEHNR and FQNEAQ (reference sequence). CDR3 length equals 14 residues. The CDR3 nucleotides are TGTGCCAGCAGCTTAGGGGTACAGATTATTGAAGCTTTCTTT. This codes for CASSLGVQIIEAFF.

DNA for the CDR3: TGTGCCAGCAGTTTATTAAAAGGGGTGGGGGACAGGCGACGTATGAACTATGGCTACACCTTC. Its protein product is CASSLLKGVGDRRRMNYGYTF. V is TRBV27 and J is TRBJ1-2; 8 bases agree with TRBD1. CDR1 is MNHEY and CDR2 is SMNVEV in the germline V gene (reference sequence). This CDR3 contains 21 residues. V lost 1 base and J lost 2; bases outside the gene matches: 21.

The gene calls are TRBV7-3 and TRBJ1-1; 7 bases map to TRBD1. The CDR3 contains 14 residues. V was pared by 5 bases and J by 1 base, with 4 bases of the junction left unmatched. CDR1 is SGHTA, CDR2 FQGTGA, per germline. CDR3 DNA sequence: TGTGCCAGCAGCCCGGGACAGACGAACACTGAAGCTTTCTTT. Amino acid sequence: CASSPGQTNTEAFF.

V usage is TRBV12-5 and J usage is TRBJ1-1, with 12 bases lining up with TRBD1. Germline CDR1 is LGHNT and CDR2 is FRNRAP. V dropped 0 bases and J dropped 2; count of bases not matched to a gene: 7. The CDR3 is 18 residues long. DNA of the CDR3: TGTGCTAGTGGTTTGGTACTGGGACAGGGGGCCGTTAACACTGAAGCTTTCTTT. Translating gives CASGLVLGQGAVNTEAFF.

This clone was counted once. The chain joins TRBV3-1 (or the pseudogene TRBV3-2) to TRBJ2-7; 7 bases match TRBD2. The CDR3 extends over 16 amino acids. From germline, CDR1 is LGHDT and CDR2 YNNKEL (reference sequence). Trimming at V came to 5 bases and at J to 0 bases, leaving 10 bases not matched to a gene. The DNA for the CDR3 is TGTGCCAGCAGCGGCCGTCTAGCGGAGTCCTCCTACGAGCAGTACTTC. It translates to CASSGRLAESSYEQYF.